The clone carrying this T cell receptor (beta chain) came up a few times. Its antigen is unidentified. The data belong to a study of blood T cells in healthy people across ages. Whole-study results and caveats: Older age coincided with a roughly linear decline in TCR beta diversity per million T cells. Because donor CMV status was unknown, expanded clonotype changes were possibly confounded.

This CDR3 has 16 amino acids. In germline, CDR1 is DFQATT, CDR2 SNEGSKA (reference sequence). The ends lost 0 bases at V and 4 bases at J; junction bases unmatched: 6. It was with a sample-barcoded 5' primer and a J-beta primer mix that a second PCR of about 6 to 11 cycles was run. Each cDNA molecule, via a template-switch adaptor with 12 random nucleotides, was tagged. There were at least 3 million CDR3-containing paired-end reads obtained from each sample. TCRdb recomputed calls from the 5' RACE reads with MiXCR, one row per CDR3 protein. Here the sample spans fewer than 700,000 distinct CDR3 sequences, 40% to 50% being singletons.

The chain is built from TRBV20-1 and TRBJ2-2; 9 bases map to TRBD1. Source material: blood. This sequence was found in an elderly man in good health. CDR3 sequence reads: CSARDITGGGTGELFF. CDR3 DNA sequence: TGCAGTGCTAGAGATATAACAGGGGGCGGCACCGGGGAGCTGTTTTTT.